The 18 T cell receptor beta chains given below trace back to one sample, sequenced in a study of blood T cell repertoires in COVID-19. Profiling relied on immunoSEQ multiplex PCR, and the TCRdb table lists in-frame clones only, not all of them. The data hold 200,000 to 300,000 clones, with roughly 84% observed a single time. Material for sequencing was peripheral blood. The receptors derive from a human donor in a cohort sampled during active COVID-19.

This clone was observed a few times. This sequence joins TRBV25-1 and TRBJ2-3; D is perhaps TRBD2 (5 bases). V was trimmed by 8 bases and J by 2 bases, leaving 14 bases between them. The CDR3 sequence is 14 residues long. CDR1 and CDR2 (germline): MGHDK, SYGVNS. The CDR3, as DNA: TGTGCCAGCGCATCCTCTGACTACACAGATACGCAGTATTTT. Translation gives CASASSDYTDTQYF.

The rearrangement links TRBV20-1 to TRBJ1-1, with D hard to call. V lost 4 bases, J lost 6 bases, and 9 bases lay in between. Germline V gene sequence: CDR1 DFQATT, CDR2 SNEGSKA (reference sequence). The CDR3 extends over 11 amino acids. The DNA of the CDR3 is TGCAGTGCTACGGGAGAAGCTGAAGCTTTCTTT. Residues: CSATGEAEAFF.

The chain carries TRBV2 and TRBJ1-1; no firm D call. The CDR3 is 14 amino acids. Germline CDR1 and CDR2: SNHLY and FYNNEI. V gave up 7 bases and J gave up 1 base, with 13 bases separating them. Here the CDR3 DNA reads TGTGCCAGCATCATCCCAGATGCGAACACTGAAGCTTTCTTT. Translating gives CASIIPDANTEAFF.

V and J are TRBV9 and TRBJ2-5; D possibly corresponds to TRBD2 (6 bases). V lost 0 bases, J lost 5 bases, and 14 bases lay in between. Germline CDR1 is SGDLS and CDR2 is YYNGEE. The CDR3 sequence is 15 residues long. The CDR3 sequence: CASSVVGGDGETQYF. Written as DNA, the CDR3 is TGTGCCAGCAGCGTAGTTGGAGGGGACGGGGAGACCCAGTACTTC.

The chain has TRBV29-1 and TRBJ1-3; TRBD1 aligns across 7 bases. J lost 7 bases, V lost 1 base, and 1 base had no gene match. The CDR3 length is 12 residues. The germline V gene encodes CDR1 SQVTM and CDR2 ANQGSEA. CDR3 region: CSVEVQGNTIYF. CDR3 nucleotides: TGCAGCGTTGAAGTACAGGGGAACACCATATATTTT.

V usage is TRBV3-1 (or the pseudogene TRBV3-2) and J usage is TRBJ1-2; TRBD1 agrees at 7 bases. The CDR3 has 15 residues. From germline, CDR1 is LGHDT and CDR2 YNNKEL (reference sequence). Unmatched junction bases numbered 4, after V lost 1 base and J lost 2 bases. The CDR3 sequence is CASSQVHRGNYGYTF. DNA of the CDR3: TGTGCCAGCAGCCAAGTACACAGGGGAAACTATGGCTACACCTTC.

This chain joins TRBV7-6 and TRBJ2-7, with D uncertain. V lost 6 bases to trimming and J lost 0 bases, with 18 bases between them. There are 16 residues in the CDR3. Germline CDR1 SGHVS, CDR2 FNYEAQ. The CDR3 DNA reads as TGTGCCAGCAGGAAGGCGGTGGGTCCGGGCTCCTACGAGCAGTACTTC. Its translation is CASRKAVGPGSYEQYF.

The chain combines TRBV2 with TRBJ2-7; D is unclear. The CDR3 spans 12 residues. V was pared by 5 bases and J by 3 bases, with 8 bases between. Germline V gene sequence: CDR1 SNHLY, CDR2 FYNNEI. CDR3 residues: CASSYDNYEQYF. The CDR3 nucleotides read TGTGCCAGCAGTTACGACAACTACGAGCAGTACTTC.

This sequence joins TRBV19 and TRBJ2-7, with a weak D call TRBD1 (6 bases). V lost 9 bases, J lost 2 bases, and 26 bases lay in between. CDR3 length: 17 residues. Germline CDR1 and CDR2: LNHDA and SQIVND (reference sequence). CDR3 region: CASKLRNRARYTYEQYF. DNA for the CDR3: TGTGCCAGCAAGCTGAGAAACAGGGCACGCTACACCTACGAGCAGTACTTC.

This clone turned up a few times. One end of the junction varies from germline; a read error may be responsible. CDR3 in amino acids: CASSLNSDQPQHF. CDR3 bases: TGTGCTAGCAGTCTCAACTCGGATCAGCCCCAGCATTTT. V and J are TRBV7-7 and TRBJ1-5; D gene ambiguous. The CDR3 extends over 13 amino acids. Germline CDR1 and CDR2: SSHAT and FNYEAQ (reference sequence). The entire variable domain, with the rest obtained from reference TRBV7-7 and TRBJ1-5, is as follows: GAGVSQSPRYKVTKRGQDVTLRCDPISSHATLYWYQQALGQGPEFLTYFNYEAQPDKSGLPSDRFSAERPEGSISTLTIQRTEQRDSAMYRCASSLNSDQPQHFGDGTRLSIL.

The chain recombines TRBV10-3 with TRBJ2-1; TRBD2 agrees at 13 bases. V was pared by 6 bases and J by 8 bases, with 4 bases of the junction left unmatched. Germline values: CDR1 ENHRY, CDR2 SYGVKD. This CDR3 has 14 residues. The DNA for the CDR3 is TGTGCCATCAGAACTAGCGGGGGGGCGGATGAGCAGTTCTTC. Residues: CAIRTSGGADEQFF.

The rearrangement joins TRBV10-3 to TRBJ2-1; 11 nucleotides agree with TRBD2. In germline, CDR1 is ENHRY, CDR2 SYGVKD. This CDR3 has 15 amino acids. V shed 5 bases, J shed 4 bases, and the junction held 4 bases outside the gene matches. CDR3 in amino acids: CAISLAGGSYNEQFF. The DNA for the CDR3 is TGTGCCATCAGTCTAGCGGGGGGTTCGTACAATGAGCAGTTCTTC.

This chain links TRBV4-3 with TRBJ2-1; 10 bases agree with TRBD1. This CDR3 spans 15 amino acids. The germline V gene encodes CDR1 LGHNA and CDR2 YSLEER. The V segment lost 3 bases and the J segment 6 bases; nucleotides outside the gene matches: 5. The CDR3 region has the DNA TGCGCCAGCAGCCAGACTTGGACAGGGGGCAATGAGCAGTTCTTC. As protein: CASSQTWTGGNEQFF.

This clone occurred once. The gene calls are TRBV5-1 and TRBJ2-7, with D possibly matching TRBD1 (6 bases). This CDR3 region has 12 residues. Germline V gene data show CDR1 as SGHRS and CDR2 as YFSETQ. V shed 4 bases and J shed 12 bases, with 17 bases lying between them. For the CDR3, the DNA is TGCGCCAGCAGCCTAGGGACGGGACAACCGTACTTC. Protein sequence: CASSLGTGQPYF.

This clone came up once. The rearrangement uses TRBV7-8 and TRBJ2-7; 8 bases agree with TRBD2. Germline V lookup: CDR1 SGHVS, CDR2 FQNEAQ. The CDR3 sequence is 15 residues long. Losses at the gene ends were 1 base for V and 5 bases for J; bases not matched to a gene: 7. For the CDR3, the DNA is TGTGCCAGCAGCTTAGGGGTAGCGGGATCCCACGAGCAGTACTTC. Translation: CASSLGVAGSHEQYF.

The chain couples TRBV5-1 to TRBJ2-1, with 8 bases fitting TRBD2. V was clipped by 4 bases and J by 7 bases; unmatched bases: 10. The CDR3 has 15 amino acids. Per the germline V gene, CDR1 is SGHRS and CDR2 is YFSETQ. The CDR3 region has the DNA TGCGCCAGCAGCCGGCGAGCGGGGGAGGTTAATGAGCAGTTCTTC. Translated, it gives CASSRRAGEVNEQFF.

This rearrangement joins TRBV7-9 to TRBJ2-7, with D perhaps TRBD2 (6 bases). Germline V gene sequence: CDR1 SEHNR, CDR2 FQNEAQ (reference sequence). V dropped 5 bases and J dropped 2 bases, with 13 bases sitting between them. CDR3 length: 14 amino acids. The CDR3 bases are TGTGCCAGCAGCCGCGACGGGGGACCCTACGAGCAGTACTTC. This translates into CASSRDGGPYEQYF.

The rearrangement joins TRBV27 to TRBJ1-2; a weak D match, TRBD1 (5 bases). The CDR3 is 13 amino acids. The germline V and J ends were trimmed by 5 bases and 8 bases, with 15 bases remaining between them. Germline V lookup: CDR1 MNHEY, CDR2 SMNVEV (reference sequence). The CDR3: CASSHDRRGGYTF. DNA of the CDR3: TGTGCCAGCAGTCACGACAGAAGGGGCGGCTACACCTTC.